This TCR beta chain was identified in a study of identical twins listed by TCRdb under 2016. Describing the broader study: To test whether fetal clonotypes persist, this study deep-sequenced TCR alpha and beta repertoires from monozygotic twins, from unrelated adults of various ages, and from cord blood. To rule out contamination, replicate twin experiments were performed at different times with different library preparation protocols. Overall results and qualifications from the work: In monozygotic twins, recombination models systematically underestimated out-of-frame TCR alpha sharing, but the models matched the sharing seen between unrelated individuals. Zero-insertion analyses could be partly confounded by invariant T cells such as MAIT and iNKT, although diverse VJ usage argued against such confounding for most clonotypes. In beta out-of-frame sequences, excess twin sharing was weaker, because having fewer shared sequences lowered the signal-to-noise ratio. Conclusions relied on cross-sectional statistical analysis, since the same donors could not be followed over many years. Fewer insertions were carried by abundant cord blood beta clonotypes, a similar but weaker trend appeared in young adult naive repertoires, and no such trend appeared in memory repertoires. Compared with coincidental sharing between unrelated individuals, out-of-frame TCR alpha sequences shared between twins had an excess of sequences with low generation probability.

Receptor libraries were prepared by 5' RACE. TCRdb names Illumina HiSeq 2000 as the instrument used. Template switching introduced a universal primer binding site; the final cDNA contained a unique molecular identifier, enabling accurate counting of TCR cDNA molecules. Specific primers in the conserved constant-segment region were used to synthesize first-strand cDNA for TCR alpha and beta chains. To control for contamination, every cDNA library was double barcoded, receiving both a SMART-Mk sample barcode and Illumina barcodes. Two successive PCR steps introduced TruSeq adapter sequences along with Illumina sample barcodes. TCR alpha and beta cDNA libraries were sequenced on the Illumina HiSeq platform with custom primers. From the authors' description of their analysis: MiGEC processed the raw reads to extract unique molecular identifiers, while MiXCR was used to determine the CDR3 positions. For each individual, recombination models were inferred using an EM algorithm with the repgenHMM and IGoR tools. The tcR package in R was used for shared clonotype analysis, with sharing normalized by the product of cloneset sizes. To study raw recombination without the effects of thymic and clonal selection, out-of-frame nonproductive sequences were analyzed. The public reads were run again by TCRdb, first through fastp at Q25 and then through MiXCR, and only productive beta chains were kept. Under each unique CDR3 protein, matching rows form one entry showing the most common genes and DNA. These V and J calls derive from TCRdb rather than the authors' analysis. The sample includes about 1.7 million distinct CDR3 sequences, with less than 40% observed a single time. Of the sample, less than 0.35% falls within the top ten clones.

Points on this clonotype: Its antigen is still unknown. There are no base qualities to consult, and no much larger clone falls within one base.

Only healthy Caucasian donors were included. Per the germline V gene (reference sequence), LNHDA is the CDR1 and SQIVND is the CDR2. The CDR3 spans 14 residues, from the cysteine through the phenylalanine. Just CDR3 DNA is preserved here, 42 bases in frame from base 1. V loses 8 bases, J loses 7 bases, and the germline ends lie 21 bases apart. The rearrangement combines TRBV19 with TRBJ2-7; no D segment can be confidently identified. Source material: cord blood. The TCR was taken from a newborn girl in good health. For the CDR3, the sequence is CASAPGDPYNEQYF. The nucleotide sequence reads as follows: TGTGCCAGTGCCCCAGGCGACCCCTACAATGAGCAGTACTTC.